Listed below are T cell receptor beta chains from one sample, sequenced in a study of T-cell reconstitution after alpha-beta-depleted transplantation in children. TCRdb passed the PCR reads through MiXCR, listing each CDR3 protein once. Here the sample spans about 210,000 distinct CDR3 sequences, about 15% being singletons. Sequenced here: PBMCs, mostly from graft donor cells, sampled 360 days after TCRalphabeta/CD19-depleted stem cell transplant. These receptors originate from a male patient aged 2 to 9 who had a stem cell transplant for acute lymphoblastic leukemia, so the T cells may come from the graft donor. CDR3s include the opening cysteine and the closing phenylalanine or tryptophan. D genes are given only for firm matches. Expanded clones are given a class, and other clones once, few, many or no size at all.

>-|TRBJ2-7|-|14|TRBV7-2
TGTGCCAGCAGCTTAGCGCCTCTGGGGGCCAAACAGTACTTC
CASSLAPLGAKQYF
>TRBD2|TRBJ2-2|many|15|TRBV7-2
TGTGCCAGCAGCCGGACTAGCGGGGGCACCGGGGAGCTGTTTTTT
CASSRTSGGTGELFF
>-|TRBJ2-1|few|13|TRBV7-8
TGTGCCAGCAGCCGGTGGGTAGCGGAGGAGCAGTTCTTC
CASSRWVAEEQFF
>TRBD2|TRBJ2-2|-|17|TRBV18
TGTGCCAGCTCACCTCCCTGGGAGGGGCCGCACACCGGGGAGCTGTTTTTT
CASSPPWEGPHTGELFF
>-|TRBJ1-5|-|13|TRBV20-1
TGCAGTGCTAGAGGGGGGGTAGATCAGCCCCAGCATTTT
CSARGGVDQPQHF
>-|TRBJ2-2|-|14|TRBV12-3/TRBV12-4
TGTGCCAGCAGCCCAATCGGGCGAGGCGGGGAGCTGTTTTTT
CASSPIGRGGELFF
>-|TRBJ2-5|-|13|TRBV29-1
TGCAGCGTTACCAGGGAGATCCAAGAGACCCAGTACTTC
CSVTREIQETQYF
>TRBD2|TRBJ2-3|few|15|TRBV5-5
TGTGCCAGCAGCCCTCGACTAGCGGGAGAAGATACGCAGTATTTT
CASSPRLAGEDTQYF
>-|TRBJ2-3|-|15|TRBV7-2
TGTGCCAGCAGCTCTTCCGGGACCTCCACAGATACGCAGTATTTT
CASSSSGTSTDTQYF
>TRBD1|TRBJ2-3|-|16|TRBV29-1
TGCAGCGTGGAACCCATGACAGGGCTCAGCACAGATACGCAGTATTTT
CSVEPMTGLSTDTQYF
>-|TRBJ1-3|-|12|TRBV12-3/TRBV12-4
TGTGCCAGCAGTTATGGACAGCAGACCATATATTTT
CASSYGQQTIYF
>-|TRBJ1-4|-|16|TRBV6-5
TGTGCCAGCAGTTACTTCCCTTCAGCAACTAATGAAAAACTGTTTTTT
CASSYFPSATNEKLFF
>-|TRBJ2-5|-|11|TRBV7-2
TGTGCCAGCAGCTTATCCGGGACCCAGTACTTC
CASSLSGTQYF
>-|TRBJ2-7|few|13|TRBV27
TGTGCCAGCAGTTATACTGCCTTCTACGAGCAGTACTTC
CASSYTAFYEQYF
>-|TRBJ1-2|-|13|TRBV10-3
TGTGCCATCACACCCTCTAAAAACTATGGCTACACCTTC
CAITPSKNYGYTF
>-|TRBJ1-1|few|18|TRBV27
TGTGCCAGCAGTTTAACGTGGGAATACCGGTTAATGAACACTGAAGCTTTCTTT
CASSLTWEYRLMNTEAFF
>-|TRBJ2-2|-|15|TRBV7-2
TGTGCCAGCGGTTTTGGAGGGGGCGGCTCCGGGGAGCTGTTTTTT
CASGFGGGGSGELFF
>TRBD1|TRBJ2-1|few|16|TRBV5-6
TGTGCCAGCAGCTTGGTTCCGGGACAGGCTTACAATGAGCAGTTCTTC
CASSLVPGQAYNEQFF
>-|TRBJ2-1|-|18|TRBV7-8
TGTGCCAGCAGCTTCCGGGGGTCGAATAGTCCCTCCTACAATGAGCAGTTCTTC
CASSFRGSNSPSYNEQFF
>-|TRBJ2-7|few|12|TRBV27
TGTGCCAGCGTAGGGTCCCCCTACGAGCAGTACTTC
CASVGSPYEQYF
>TRBD1|TRBJ1-1|few|15|TRBV2
TGTGCCAGCCGGGACAGGGAGAGTTATAACACTGAAGCTTTCTTT
CASRDRESYNTEAFF
>-|TRBJ1-2|-|12|TRBV28
TGTGCCAGCAGTTCACTACAGGGAGGCTACACCTTC
CASSSLQGGYTF
>-|TRBJ2-7|few|12|TRBV19
TGTGCCAGTAGTATAAGGGGGAACGAGCAGTACTTC
CASSIRGNEQYF
>-|TRBJ1-5|many|14|TRBV4-1
TGCGCCAGCAGCCAAGAACAGACCAATCAGCCCCAGCATTTT
CASSQEQTNQPQHF
>-|TRBJ1-1|-|15|TRBV27
TGTGCCAGCAGTTTGGGCCCATGGACCGACACTGAAGCTTTCTTT
CASSLGPWTDTEAFF
>-|TRBJ2-7|few|15|TRBV7-2
TGTGCCAGCAGCTTATTAAGTCGTCAGGGAATGAGACAGTACTTC
CASSLLSRQGMRQYF
>TRBD2|TRBJ2-1|few|15|TRBV20-1
TGCAGTGCCAGACTAGCGGGAGGATTCTACAATGAGCAGTTCTTC
CSARLAGGFYNEQFF
>TRBD1|TRBJ2-5|few|15|TRBV6-1
TGTGCCAGCAGTGAACTAAGGGGGCGAGTGGAGACCCAGTACTTC
CASSELRGRVETQYF
>-|TRBJ2-3|-|14|TRBV14
TGTGCCAGCAGCCTATCCCCGCGGACAGATACGCAGTATTTT
CASSLSPRTDTQYF
>TRBD2|TRBJ2-3|-|16|TRBV4-3
TGCGCCAGCAGCCAAGCGACTAGCGGGGGGACAGATACGCAGTATTTT
CASSQATSGGTDTQYF
>-|TRBJ2-7|few|14|TRBV20-1
TGCAGTGTATCAAAGGGGGGGCGGCCCTACGAGCAGTACTTC
CSVSKGGRPYEQYF
>TRBD1|TRBJ2-2|-|15|TRBV5-1
TGCGCCAGCAGACCCCCAGGACAGGACACCGGGGAGCTGTTTTTT
CASRPPGQDTGELFF
>TRBD1|TRBJ2-1|-|15|TRBV7-8
TGTGCCAGCAGCGGGACAGTATTGATGATGAATGAGCAGTTCTTC
CASSGTVLMMNEQFF
>-|TRBJ2-2|-|15|TRBV12-3/TRBV12-4
TGTGCCAGCAGTTTGGGGCGGACCTCCACCGGGGAGCTGTTTTTT
CASSLGRTSTGELFF
>TRBD1|TRBJ2-2|-|18|TRBV7-7
TGTGCCAGCAGCTATAGAGGGACAGGCCCGAGCCCCACCGGGGAGCTGTTTTTT
CASSYRGTGPSPTGELFF
>-|TRBJ2-5|-|16|TRBV11-2
TGTGCCAGCAGCTTCTTCCGACTAGGGGGTCGGGAGACCCAGTACTTC
CASSFFRLGGRETQYF
>TRBD2|TRBJ2-3|-|18|TRBV3-1
TGTGCCAGCAGCCCATCTCGTCGGACTAGCGGGAGGGGAGATACGCAGTATTTT
CASSPSRRTSGRGDTQYF
>-|TRBJ2-7|-|14|TRBV7-2
TGTGCCAGCAGCTGGGGGACGGGTCTCTACGAGCAGTACTTC
CASSWGTGLYEQYF
>-|TRBJ2-2|-|14|TRBV6-2/TRBV6-3
TGTGCCAGCGTATTACTAGAGAACACCGGGGAGCTGTTTTTT
CASVLLENTGELFF
>TRBD1|TRBJ2-7|few|13|TRBV29-1
TGCAGCGTTGAAGAGGACAGGGCATACGAGCAGTACTTC
CSVEEDRAYEQYF
>TRBD1|TRBJ2-3|few|16|TRBV7-2
TGTGCCAGCAGCTTAGCGGCAGGGGGCGGCACAGATACGCAGTATTTT
CASSLAAGGGTDTQYF
>-|TRBJ2-7|many|13|TRBV12-3/TRBV12-4
TGTGCCAGCAGTTTTGAGGCCCGCTACGAGCAGTACTTC
CASSFEARYEQYF
>TRBD1|TRBJ2-7|-|15|TRBV5-1
TGCGCCAGCAGGTCCCAATGGACAGGGAACTACGAGCAGTACTTC
CASRSQWTGNYEQYF
>-|TRBJ1-5|few|17|TRBV27
TGTGCCAGCAGTTTATCCAAGGGGTCTCGTGGGAATCAGCCCCAGCATTTT
CASSLSKGSRGNQPQHF
>-|TRBJ1-5|-|16|TRBV5-1
TGCGCCAGCAGCTTGGAACAGGGCAATAGCAATCAGCCCCAGCATTTT
CASSLEQGNSNQPQHF
>TRBD1|TRBJ2-7|-|14|TRBV20-1
TGCAGTGCTAGAGAGGCAGGGGGCCGGCGCGAGCAGTACTTC
CSAREAGGRREQYF
>-|TRBJ1-6|-|15|TRBV5-1
TGCGCCAGCAATCCGGAGGGCAGGGTTAATTCACCCCTCCACTTT
CASNPEGRVNSPLHF
>-|TRBJ2-4|-|16|TRBV30
TGTGCCTGGAGTGTACCCAGGGGGGTAGCCAAAAACATTCAGTACTTC
CAWSVPRGVAKNIQYF
>TRBD2|TRBJ2-7|few|16|TRBV20-1
TGCAGTGCTACGCGGACTAGCGGTTCTAGCTCCTACGAGCAGTACTTC
CSATRTSGSSSYEQYF
>-|TRBJ2-5|many|14|TRBV12-3/TRBV12-4
TGTGCCAGCAGTTTAGATAGTTCCCAAGAGACCCAGTACTTC
CASSLDSSQETQYF
>-|TRBJ2-3|-|14|TRBV14
TGTGCCAGCAGCCACCCTGGAGCCACAGATACGCAGTATTTT
CASSHPGATDTQYF
>-|TRBJ2-5|once|13|TRBV5-1
TGCGCCAGCAGCTTGGTGGAAGGAAAGACCCAGTACTTC
CASSLVEGKTQYF